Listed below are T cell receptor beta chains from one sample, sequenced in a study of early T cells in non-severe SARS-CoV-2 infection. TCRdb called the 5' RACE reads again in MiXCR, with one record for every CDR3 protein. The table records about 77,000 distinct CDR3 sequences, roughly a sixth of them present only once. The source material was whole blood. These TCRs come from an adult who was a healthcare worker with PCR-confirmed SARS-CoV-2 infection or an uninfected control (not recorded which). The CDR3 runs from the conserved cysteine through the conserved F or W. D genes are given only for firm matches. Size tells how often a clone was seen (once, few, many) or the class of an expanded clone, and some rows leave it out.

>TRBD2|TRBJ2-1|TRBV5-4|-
CASSWGGRDYNEQFF
TGTGCCAGCAGCTGGGGCGGGAGGGACTACAATGAGCAGTTCTTC
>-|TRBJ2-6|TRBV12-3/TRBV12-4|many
CASSFSPGANVLTF
TGTGCCAGCAGTTTCTCTCCTGGGGCCAACGTCCTGACTTTC
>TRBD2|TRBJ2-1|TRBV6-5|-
CASSRGRSNEQFF
TGTGCCAGCTCGCGCGGGAGGAGCAATGAGCAGTTCTTC
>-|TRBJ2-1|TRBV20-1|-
CSAREWERVEQSF
TGCAGTGCTAGAGAGTGGGAGAGGGTTGAGCAGTCCTTC
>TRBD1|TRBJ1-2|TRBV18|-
CASSLSGTGGDGYTF
TGTGCCAGCTCACTCTCCGGGACAGGGGGCGATGGCTACACCTTC
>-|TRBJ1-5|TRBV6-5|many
CASSRDRDQPQHF
TGTGCCAGCAGTCGGGATCGCGATCAGCCCCAGCATTTT
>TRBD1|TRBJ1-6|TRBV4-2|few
CASSQPTGMVRSPLHF
TGTGCCAGCAGCCAACCGACAGGGATGGTACGGTCACCCCTCCACTTT
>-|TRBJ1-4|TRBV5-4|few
CASSSIGGGRGAEKLFF
TGTGCCAGCAGCTCTATCGGGGGCGGGCGGGGAGCCGAAAAACTGTTTTTT
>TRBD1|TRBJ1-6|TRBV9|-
CASSRDRGNSPLHF
TGTGCCAGCAGCCGAGACAGGGGGAATTCACCCCTCCACTTT
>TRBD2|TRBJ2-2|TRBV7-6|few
CASSLVSGIRPTGELFF
TGTGCCAGCAGCTTGGTTAGCGGGATCAGACCCACCGGGGAGCTGTTTTTT
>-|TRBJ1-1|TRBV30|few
CAWSPGSSPLSGEAFF
TGTGCCTGGAGTCCGGGGTCGTCCCCCCTCTCCGGTGAAGCTTTCTTT
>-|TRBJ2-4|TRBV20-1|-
CSARDPRVDIQYF
TGCAGTGCTAGAGATCCGAGGGTGGACATTCAGTACTTC
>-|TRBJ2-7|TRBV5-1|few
CASRDKYYEQYF
TGCGCCAGCAGGGACAAGTACTACGAGCAGTACTTC
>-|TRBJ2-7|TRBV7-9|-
CASSAQTVGSYEQYF
TGTGCCAGCAGCGCGCAAACTGTGGGCTCCTACGAGCAGTACTTC
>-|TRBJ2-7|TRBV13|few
CASSSSGHRSYEQYF
TGTGCCAGCAGCTCGAGCGGGCACCGCTCCTACGAGCAGTACTTC
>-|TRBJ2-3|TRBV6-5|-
CANSYTWPSSHTDTQYF
TGTGCCAACAGTTACACGTGGCCTAGCAGTCACACAGATACGCAGTATTTT
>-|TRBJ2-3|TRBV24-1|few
CATSDLRGTDTQYF
TGTGCCACCAGTGATTTGCGTGGCACAGATACGCAGTATTTT
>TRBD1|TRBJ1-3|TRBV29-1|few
CSVEGTGGNTIYF
TGCAGCGTTGAAGGGACAGGGGGAAACACCATATATTTT
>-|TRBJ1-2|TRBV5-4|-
CASSLAGYLRGYTF
TGTGCCAGCAGCTTGGCCGGGTATTTACGTGGCTACACCTTC
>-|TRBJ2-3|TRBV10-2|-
CASSEGPGVTDTQYF
TGCGCCAGCAGTGAAGGGCCGGGTGTCACAGATACGCAGTATTTT
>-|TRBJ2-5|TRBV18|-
CASSRTLQETQYF
TGTGCCAGCTCACGGACCCTCCAAGAGACCCAGTACTTC
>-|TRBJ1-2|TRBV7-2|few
CASSFGFVYGYTF
TGTGCCAGCAGCTTTGGTTTTGTCTATGGCTACACCTTC
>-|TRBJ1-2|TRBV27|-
CASSLSGFNYGYTF
TGTGCCAGCAGTTTATCGGGTTTTAACTATGGCTACACCTTC
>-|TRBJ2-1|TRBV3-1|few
CASSQVNPGPRKLGQFF
TGTGCCAGCAGCCAAGTCAACCCGGGACCCCGAAAGTTGGGGCAGTTCTTC
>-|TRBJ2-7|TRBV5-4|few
CASSLFGSEQYF
TGTGCCAGCAGCTTATTTGGGAGCGAGCAGTACTTC
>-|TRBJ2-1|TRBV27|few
CASSFLYTYNEQFF
TGTGCCAGCAGTTTTCTATACACCTACAATGAGCAGTTCTTC
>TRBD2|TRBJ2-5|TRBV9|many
CASSGVGAGAQETQYF
TGTGCCAGCAGCGGAGTGGGAGCGGGAGCCCAAGAGACCCAGTACTTC
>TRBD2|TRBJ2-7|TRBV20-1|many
CSAMPPGGYEQYF
TGCAGTGCTATGCCCCCGGGGGGCTACGAGCAGTACTTC
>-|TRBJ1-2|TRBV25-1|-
CASSPGTKAYGYTF
TGTGCCAGCAGCCCGGGGACAAAGGCCTATGGCTACACCTTC
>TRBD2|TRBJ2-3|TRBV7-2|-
CASSSRLAGLADTQYF
TGTGCCAGCAGCTCCCGACTAGCGGGATTAGCAGATACGCAGTATTTT
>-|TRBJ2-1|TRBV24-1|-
CATSEPQASRSPHEQFF
TGTGCCACCAGTGAACCCCAGGCTAGCCGGAGTCCCCATGAGCAGTTCTTC
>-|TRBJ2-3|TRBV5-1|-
CASSRGEDGQLDTQYF
TGCGCCAGCAGCAGGGGGGAGGACGGGCAATTGGATACGCAGTATTTT
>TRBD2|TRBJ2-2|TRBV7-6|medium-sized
CASSVVPSGANTGELFF
TGTGCCAGCAGCGTAGTCCCTAGCGGAGCAAACACCGGGGAGCTGTTTTTT
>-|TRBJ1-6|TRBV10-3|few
CAISDPGWSPLHF
TGTGCCATCAGTGATCCAGGGTGGTCACCCCTCCACTTT
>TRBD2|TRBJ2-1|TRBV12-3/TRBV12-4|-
CASKPGLAGGNNEQFF
TGTGCCAGCAAGCCGGGACTAGCGGGAGGCAACAATGAGCAGTTCTTC
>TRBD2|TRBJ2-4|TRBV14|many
CASSHQEIPSGRAVSAKNIQYF
TGTGCCAGCAGCCACCAAGAAATACCTAGCGGGAGGGCCGTGTCGGCCAAAAACATTCAGTACTTC
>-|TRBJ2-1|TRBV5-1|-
CASSLALGTGGQFF
TGCGCCAGCAGCTTGGCCTTGGGGACTGGTGGGCAGTTCTTC
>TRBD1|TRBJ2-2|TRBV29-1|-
CSVSGTAGELFF
TGCAGCGTTTCCGGGACAGCCGGGGAGCTGTTTTTT
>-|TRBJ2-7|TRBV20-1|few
CSARGGRTYEQYF
TGCAGTGCTAGAGGGGGCAGAACCTACGAGCAGTACTTC
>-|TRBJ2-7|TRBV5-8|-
CASSRGTAPWQYF
TGTGCCAGCAGCCGGGGGACAGCCCCCTGGCAGTACTTC
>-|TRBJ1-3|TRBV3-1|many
CASSQGAGAGNTIYF
TGTGCCAGCAGCCAAGGTGCAGGGGCTGGAAACACCATATATTTT
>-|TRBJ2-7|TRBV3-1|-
CASSRGGKLYEQYF
TGTGCCAGCAGCCGAGGAGGGAAGCTCTACGAGCAGTACTTC
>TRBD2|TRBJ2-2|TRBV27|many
CASSGLAGGLNTGELFF
TGTGCCAGCTCGGGACTAGCGGGAGGTTTGAACACCGGGGAGCTGTTTTTT